This entry features one TCR beta chain sequence. Its antigen is as yet unknown. This specimen belongs to a study of cytomegalovirus exposure and HLA in healthy donors. With 3 bases removed from V and 2 bases from J, the gap between germline ends came to 17 bases. From germline, CDR1 is SGHDT and CDR2 YYEEEE. CDR3 length: 17 amino acids. The assay was immunoSEQ multiplex PCR, and TCRdb's table has in-frame clones only and misses some. This sample has about 160,000 clones, with about nine tenths found just once. Findings and caveats of the study: High specificity and sensitivity for cytomegalovirus status were reported for the classifier.

Material for sequencing was PBMCs. This chain joins TRBV5-6 and TRBJ2-2, with a weak D call TRBD2 (5 bases). The sequence was obtained from a woman between 18 and 30 years old in good health and CMV-seropositive. The CDR3 is CASSSYLTRDNTGELFF. In DNA form, the CDR3 reads TGTGCCAGCAGCTCATACCTCACTAGGGATAACACCGGGGAGCTGTTTTTT.